This is a list of T cell receptor beta chains from one sample in a study of OX40 agonist ivuxolimab in advanced cancers. Using immunoSEQ multiplex PCR, the repertoire was profiled, and TCRdb retains in-frame clones only, with some absent. The repertoire holds roughly 51,000 clones, with roughly 84% as singletons. The sample here was CD4+ or CD8+ T cells sorted from blood, taken in a trial of the OX40 agonist ivuxolimab. All receptors come from an adult with an advanced solid tumor such as melanoma, head and neck, liver or kidney cancer. Each CDR3 is given with its conserved first and last residue. Fields, in order: clone size, J gene, D gene, V gene, CDR3 protein, CDR3 DNA. D genes are given only for firm matches. The listing skips clone size in some rows; elsewhere it reads once, few, many or a size class.

>NA|TRBJ2-2|TRBD2|TRBV27
CASSPWGSGRALPGELFF
TGTGCCAGCAGTCCCTGGGGTAGCGGGAGGGCCTTGCCCGGGGAGCTGTTTTTT
>NA|TRBJ2-7|TRBD2|TRBV5-1
CASGSGGSLNEQYF
TGCGCCAGCGGATCGGGAGGGTCCCTAAACGAGCAGTACTTC
>NA|TRBJ2-2|NA|TRBV11-2
CASSLSGVGNTGELFF
TGTGCCAGCAGCTTATCTGGGGTCGGGAACACCGGGGAGCTGTTTTTT
>once|TRBJ1-4|TRBD1|TRBV19
CASSTTGAREKLFF
TGTGCCAGTAGTACGACAGGGGCTCGGGAAAAACTGTTTTTT
>NA|TRBJ2-3|TRBD2|TRBV10-3
CAISGSGTSGRGTDTQYF
TGTGCCATCAGTGGCTCCGGGACTAGCGGGAGAGGTACAGATACGCAGTATTTT
>NA|TRBJ1-5|NA|TRBV6-5
CASSYSGSNSNQPQHF
TGTGCCAGCAGTTACTCGGGATCGAATAGCAATCAGCCCCAGCATTTT
>NA|TRBJ2-3|NA|TRBV6-1
CASTVVRTDTQYF
TGTGCCAGCACCGTGGTCCGCACAGATACGCAGTATTTT
>NA|TRBJ2-1|TRBD1|TRBV19
CASSIRGTGAHVEQFF
TGTGCCAGTAGTATTAGAGGGACAGGGGCGCATGTTGAGCAGTTCTTC
>NA|TRBJ1-4|TRBD1|TRBV6-6
CASSSTTGLNEKLFF
TGTGCCAGCAGTTCCACGACAGGGCTTAATGAAAAACTGTTTTTT
>NA|TRBJ1-5|TRBD1|TRBV19
CASSSPGQGGGNQPQHF
TGTGCCAGTAGTTCACCGGGACAGGGGGGTGGCAATCAGCCCCAGCATTTT
>NA|TRBJ1-5|NA|TRBV27
CASSLGGPSQPQHF
TGTGCCAGCAGTTTAGGGGGACCCTCTCAGCCCCAGCATTTT
>NA|TRBJ2-6|NA|TRBV5-1
CASSLGGAGGANVLTF
TGCGCCAGCAGCTTGGGAGGGGCCGGTGGGGCCAACGTCCTGACTTTC
>few|TRBJ1-1|NA|TRBV5-4
CASSEGWNTEAFF
TGTGCCAGCAGCGAGGGGTGGAACACTGAAGCTTTCTTT
>NA|TRBJ2-1|TRBD2|TRBV7-6
CASSLRGRNDNEQFF
TGTGCCAGCAGCTTGCGCGGGAGGAACGACAATGAGCAGTTCTTC
>NA|TRBJ1-1|NA|TRBV28
CASAGLAGPRDTEAFF
TGTGCCAGCGCCGGCCTGGCAGGGCCCCGAGACACTGAAGCTTTCTTT
>NA|TRBJ1-4|TRBD1|TRBV9
CASSVGTGDEKLFF
TGTGCCAGCAGCGTGGGGACAGGGGATGAAAAACTGTTTTTT
>NA|TRBJ2-1|TRBD2|TRBV28
CASSSGHGTSGNNEQFF
TGTGCCAGCAGTTCGGGCCATGGGACTAGCGGAAACAATGAGCAGTTCTTC
>NA|TRBJ2-1|NA|TRBV6-1
CASSEWRGPFEQFF
TGTGCCAGCAGTGAATGGCGGGGCCCGTTTGAGCAGTTCTTC
>NA|TRBJ2-7|TRBD2|TRBV5-4
CASSLSDGRAYEQYF
TGTGCCAGCAGCCTCTCGGACGGGAGGGCCTACGAGCAGTACTTC
>NA|TRBJ2-5|NA|TRBV28
CASLLIGGGETQYF
TGTGCCAGTCTTTTGATAGGAGGGGGGGAGACCCAGTACTTC
>NA|TRBJ1-4|TRBD1|TRBV28
CASSTRDSANEKLFF
TGTGCCAGCAGTACCCGGGACAGTGCTAATGAAAAACTGTTTTTT
>NA|TRBJ1-1|NA|TRBV7-8
CASSPSVVGAMNTEAFF
TGTGCCAGCAGCCCAAGTGTTGTGGGGGCGATGAACACTGAAGCTTTCTTT
>once|TRBJ2-5|TRBD2|TRBV9
CASSVGTSGRATETQYF
TGTGCCAGCAGCGTAGGAACTAGCGGGAGGGCCACAGAGACCCAGTACTTC
>NA|TRBJ2-1|TRBD2|TRBV11-1
CASSSTSGRYNEQFF
TGTGCCAGCAGCTCGACTAGCGGGAGGTACAATGAGCAGTTCTTC
>NA|TRBJ2-7|TRBD2|TRBV5-5
CASSGGLFTSYEQYF
TGTGCCAGCAGCGGGGGACTATTTACATCCTACGAGCAGTACTTC
>NA|TRBJ1-2|NA|TRBV7-9
CASSGTSLEGYTF
TGTGCCAGCAGCGGGACAAGCCTCGAGGGCTACACCTTC
>NA|TRBJ2-4|NA|TRBV2
CASRQTQNIQYF
TGTGCCAGCCGGCAGACACAAAACATTCAGTACTTC
>NA|TRBJ1-2|TRBD1|TRBV2
CARRPGGGNYGYTF
TGTGCCAGGAGACCAGGGGGTGGGAACTATGGCTACACCTTC
>NA|TRBJ1-1|NA|TRBV5-1
CASSLAEGPNTEAFF
TGCGCCAGCAGCTTGGCCGAGGGCCCGAACACTGAAGCTTTCTTT